This T cell receptor (beta chain) was documented in a study of Ad26.COV2.S vaccination and SARS-CoV-2 variants. At the level of the study: Trial arm assignment for the donor was COV1001 Ad26.COV2.S.

Points on this clone: Its antigen is not identified.

V shed 4 bases, J shed 6 bases, and the junction held 8 bases outside the gene matches. CDR1 is SGHTA and CDR2 is FQGNSA in the germline V gene. This CDR3 has 15 amino acids. Study-wide findings and caveats: Recipients of vaccine and of placebo showed similar breadth of their non-spike TCR repertoires. CD8+ and CD4+ T cells specific for spike reportedly responded with substantial breadth after vaccination.

Measured with immunoSEQ multiplex PCR; TCRdb has only the in-frame clones, and not every one. The sample records roughly 350,000 clones, about 88% being singletons. Treatment meaning: some 20 received Ad26.COV2.S at low or high dose, single or two shots; roughly 5 received placebo; per-sample allocation not given. After the first vaccine or placebo injection, samples were drawn on day 63. This Boston cohort included adults aged 18-55 years. This receptor was obtained from a person aged 18 to 59 who received the Ad26.COV2.S COVID-19 vaccine or a placebo. The V call is TRBV7-2, the J call TRBJ1-5; 8 bases are shared with TRBD1. Sequencing used peripheral blood, obtained in a trial of Ad26.COV2.S vaccine versus placebo. The CDR3 DNA is TGTGCCAGCAGCTCAATGCAGGGGGCTAGTCAGCCCCAGCATTTT. It codes for CASSSMQGASQPQHF.